These 15 T cell receptor beta chains were sequenced from one sample in a study of T-cell memory formation after mild COVID-19. A single record per CDR3 protein comes from TCRdb applying MiXCR to the 5' RACE reads. Of 350,000 or so distinct CDR3 sequences in the sample, 10% to 15% were seen once. Sequenced input: PBMCs or a T cell subset sorted from them (not recorded which). These receptors were obtained from a man aged 18 to 30 who had mild COVID-19 (a few samples of this study predate the infection). Cell type and time point are not known.

The chain has TRBV6-1 and TRBJ2-7, with D possibly matching TRBD2 (5 bases). The V end was cut by 6 bases, the J end by 1 base, with 16 bases between. The CDR3 covers 15 residues. CDR1 MNHNS and CDR2 SASEGT come from the germline V gene. The CDR3: CASRERGSQSYEQYV. For the CDR3, the DNA is TGTGCCAGCAGGGAAAGAGGGAGTCAATCCTACGAGCAGTACGTC.

The V and J genes are TRBV7-2 and TRBJ2-5; D is possibly TRBD2 (6 bases). Looked up from germline, CDR1 is SGHTA and CDR2 is FQGNSA. V was cut by 4 bases and J by 4 bases, with 19 bases left in between. The CDR3 consists of 16 residues. The CDR3 nucleotides read TGTGCCAGCAGCTCCCGTTCCTCAGGCGGGGTAGAGACCCAGTACTTC. Its protein is CASSSRSSGGVETQYF.

The CDR3 is CASSPSGTRDYGYTF. The CDR3 coding sequence is TGCGCCAGCAGCCCCTCCGGGACAAGGGACTATGGCTACACCTTC. The V gene is TRBV4-1, the J gene TRBJ1-2; perhaps TRBD1 as D (6 bases). Deletions cut 4 bases from V and 3 bases from J, with 15 bases between. The CDR3 runs 15 residues. Looked up from germline, CDR1 is MGHRA and CDR2 is YSYEKL.

The chain uses TRBV10-3 and TRBJ2-1, with D possibly TRBD1 on 6 matching bases. V lost 7 bases and J lost 3, with 7 bases in between. Per germline, CDR1 ENHRY and CDR2 SYGVKD. The CDR3 consists of 12 residues. The CDR3 nucleotides are TGTGCCATCAAGGACAGCTACAATGAGCAGTTCTTC. This encodes CAIKDSYNEQFF.

This clonotype was observed a few times. The chain uses TRBV4-2 and TRBJ2-1, with TRBD2 matching 15 bases. J lost 9 bases, V lost 5 bases, and 5 bases had no gene match. Per germline, CDR1 LGHNA and CDR2 YNFKEQ. The CDR3 is made up of 15 amino acids. CDR3 sequence: CASSTWTSGGAEQFF. In nucleotides, the CDR3 is TGTGCCAGCAGCACGTGGACTAGCGGGGGGGCTGAGCAGTTCTTC.

The chain links TRBV5-1 to TRBJ2-5; TRBD1 agrees at 8 bases. The germline V gene has CDR1 SGHRS and CDR2 YFSETQ. V gave up 3 bases and J gave up 5 bases; unmatched junction bases: 18. This CDR3 has 18 residues. The CDR3 loop reads CASSWGRGQGDSVETQYF. The CDR3 DNA sequence: TGCGCCAGCAGCTGGGGACGAGGACAGGGAGATTCCGTGGAGACCCAGTACTTC.

In this sample, this clonotype turned up a few times. The chain combines TRBV7-9 with TRBJ2-2, with TRBD2 matching 12 bases. The germline V gene has CDR1 SEHNR and CDR2 FQNEAQ (reference sequence). J gave up 0 bases and V 0 bases, and 2 bases lay outside the gene matches. The CDR3 has 18 amino acids. The CDR3 here is CASSLARLAGANTGELFF. The CDR3 coding sequence is TGTGCCAGCAGCTTAGCTCGACTAGCGGGGGCGAACACCGGGGAGCTGTTTTTT. The variable domain in full, completed from reference TRBV7-9 and TRBJ2-2, reads DTGVSQNPRHKITKRGQNVTFRCDPISEHNRLYWYRQTLGQGPEFLTYFQNEAQLEKSRLLSDRFSAERPKGSFSTLEIQRTEQGDSAMYLCASSLARLAGANTGELFFGEGSRLTVL.

A few counts support this clonotype. The rearrangement uses TRBV29-1 and TRBJ1-5; perhaps TRBD1 as D (5 bases). V was cut by 8 bases and J by 3 bases, with 17 bases left in between. The CDR3 loop spans 14 amino acids. Germline lookup yields CDR1 SQVTM and CDR2 ANQGSEA. DNA of the CDR3: TGCAGCCCTTCCTCCGCAGGGCCCAATCAGCCCCAGCATTTT. Amino acid sequence: CSPSSAGPNQPQHF.

V and J are TRBV6-5 and TRBJ2-2, with D uncertain. V was pared by 2 bases and J by 0 bases, with 4 bases between. CDR1 MNHEY and CDR2 SVGAGI come from the germline V gene. This CDR3 has 14 residues. The CDR3 here is CASSYDANTGELFF. CDR3 in DNA: TGTGCCAGCAGTTACGATGCGAACACCGGGGAGCTGTTTTTT.

In regard to this clonotype: The junction and the germline gene differ at one end; a read error may be behind it. V usage is TRBV29-1 and J usage is TRBJ2-2; TRBD1 matches 12 bases. The CDR3 runs to 14 residues. CDR1 and CDR2 from the germline V gene are SQVTM and ANQGSEA. CDR3 DNA: TGCAGCGCGACCCGGGACAGGGGGCCCGGGGAGCTGATTTTT. Translation: CSATRDRGPGELIF.

In this sample, this clonotype turned up a few times. This chain joins TRBV27 and TRBJ2-3; D unresolved. The CDR3 is made up of 17 amino acids. Germline V gives CDR1 MNHEY, CDR2 SMNVEV (reference sequence). Deletions cut 4 bases from V and 0 bases from J, with 17 bases between. The CDR3 nucleotides read TGTGCCAGCAGTTCCCGATCTTCTGGGCCTAGCACAGATACGCAGTATTTT. Its translation: CASSSRSSGPSTDTQYF.

V and J are TRBV7-9 and TRBJ1-1, with D hard to call. This CDR3 has 10 residues. The V end lost 5 bases, the J end lost 9 bases, and 7 bases lay between the germline ends. Germline-derived CDR1 and CDR2 are SEHNR and FQNEAQ (reference sequence). For the CDR3, the DNA is TGTGCCAGCAGCACAGACCAAGCTTTCTTT. As protein: CASSTDQAFF.

The V gene is TRBV7-2, the J gene TRBJ1-5; D remains unclear. The ends were cut back, 5 bases at V and 4 bases at J, with 12 bases in the middle. The CDR3 is made up of 14 amino acids. Germline lookup yields CDR1 SGHTA and CDR2 FQGNSA. CDR3 protein: CASSPAWANQPQHF. The CDR3 DNA is TGTGCCAGCAGCCCCGCGTGGGCGAATCAGCCCCAGCATTTT.

J is TRBJ1-5 and V is TRBV10-2; unclear D gene. V gave up 8 bases and J gave up 7 bases, with 15 bases separating them. The germline CDR1 and CDR2 sequences are WSHSY and SAAADI. The length of the CDR3 is 13 residues. The CDR3 region is CASGGWFGQPQHF. DNA of the CDR3: TGCGCCAGCGGAGGGTGGTTTGGACAGCCCCAGCATTTT.

The sample holds a few counts of this clonotype. This chain joins TRBV7-2 and TRBJ2-5; TRBD1 matches at 10 bases. Germline V CDR1 and CDR2: SGHTA, FQGNSA. The CDR3 is made up of 17 amino acids. The ends lost 6 bases at V and 5 bases at J; junction bases unmatched: 15. The DNA of the CDR3 is TGTGCCAGCAGTTTGGGAACCCGGGGACAGGGGAGGGAGACCCAGTACTTC. This gives the protein CASSLGTRGQGRETQYF.